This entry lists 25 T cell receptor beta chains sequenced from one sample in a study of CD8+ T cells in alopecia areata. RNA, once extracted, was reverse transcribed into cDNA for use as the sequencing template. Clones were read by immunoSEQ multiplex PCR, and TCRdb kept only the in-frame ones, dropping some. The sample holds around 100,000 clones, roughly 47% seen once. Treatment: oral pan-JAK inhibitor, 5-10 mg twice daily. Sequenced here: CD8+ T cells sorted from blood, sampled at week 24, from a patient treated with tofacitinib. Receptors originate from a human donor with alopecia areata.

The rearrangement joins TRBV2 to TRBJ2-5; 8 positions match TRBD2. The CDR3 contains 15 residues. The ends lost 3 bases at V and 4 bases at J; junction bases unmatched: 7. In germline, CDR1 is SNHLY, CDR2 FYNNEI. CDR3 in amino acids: CASSDSRTSLETQYF. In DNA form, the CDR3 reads TGTGCCAGCAGTGATTCAAGGACTAGCCTAGAGACCCAGTACTTC. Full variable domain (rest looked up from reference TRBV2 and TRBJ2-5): EPEVTQTPSHQVTQMGQEVILRCVPISNHLYFYWYRQILGQKVEFLVSFYNNEISEKSEIFDDQFSVERPDGSNFTLKIRSTKLEDSAMYFCASSDSRTSLETQYFGPGTRLLVL.

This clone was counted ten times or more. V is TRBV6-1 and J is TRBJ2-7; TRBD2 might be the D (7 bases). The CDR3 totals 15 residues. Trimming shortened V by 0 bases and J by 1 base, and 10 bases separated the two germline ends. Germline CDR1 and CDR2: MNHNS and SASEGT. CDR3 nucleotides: TGTGCCAGCAGTGAAGCGGGAGGGGGGTCCTACGAGCAGTACTTC. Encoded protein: CASSEAGGGSYEQYF.

CDR3 residues: CASSLVVFDSTDTQYF. For the CDR3, the DNA is TGTGCCAGCAGCTTGGTTGTTTTCGACAGCACAGATACGCAGTATTTT. The rearrangement joins TRBV7-2 to TRBJ2-3, with D unresolved. The V and J ends lost 3 bases and 0 bases respectively, with 13 bases between them. CDR3 length equals 16 residues. In germline, CDR1 is SGHTA, CDR2 FQGNSA.

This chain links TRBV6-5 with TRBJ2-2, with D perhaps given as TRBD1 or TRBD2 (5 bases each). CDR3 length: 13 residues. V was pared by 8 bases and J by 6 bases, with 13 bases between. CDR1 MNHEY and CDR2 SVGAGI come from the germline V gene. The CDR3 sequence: CASRGPLAGELFF. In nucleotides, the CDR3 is TGTGCCAGCCGGGGCCCTTTAGCCGGGGAGCTGTTTTTT.

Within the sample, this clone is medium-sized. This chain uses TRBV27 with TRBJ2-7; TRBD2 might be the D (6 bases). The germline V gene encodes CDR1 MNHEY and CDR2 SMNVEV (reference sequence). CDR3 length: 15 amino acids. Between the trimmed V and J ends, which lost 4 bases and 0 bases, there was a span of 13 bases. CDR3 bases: TGTGCCAGCAGTTCCCCTGCGCGGGGCTCCTACGAGCAGTACTTC. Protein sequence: CASSSPARGSYEQYF.

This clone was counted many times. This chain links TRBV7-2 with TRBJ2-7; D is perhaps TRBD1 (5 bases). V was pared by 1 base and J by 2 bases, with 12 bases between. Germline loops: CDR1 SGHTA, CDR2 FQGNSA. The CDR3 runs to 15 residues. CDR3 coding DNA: TGTGCCAGCAGCTTAGGATGGGGCGCGGCCTACGAGCAGTACTTC. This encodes CASSLGWGAAYEQYF.

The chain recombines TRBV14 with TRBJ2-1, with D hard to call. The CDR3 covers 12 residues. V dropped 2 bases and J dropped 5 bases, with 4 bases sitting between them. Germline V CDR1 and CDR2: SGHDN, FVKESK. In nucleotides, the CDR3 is TGTGCCAGCAGCCAAATAAACAATGAGCAGTTCTTC. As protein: CASSQINNEQFF.

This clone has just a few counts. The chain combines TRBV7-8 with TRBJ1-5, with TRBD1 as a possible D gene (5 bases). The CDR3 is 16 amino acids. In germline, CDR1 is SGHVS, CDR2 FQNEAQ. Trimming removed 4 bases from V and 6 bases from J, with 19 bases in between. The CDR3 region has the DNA TGTGCCAGCAGCTCTTTGGGGGTGCTCGGGGGTCAGCCCCAGCATTTT. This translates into CASSSLGVLGGQPQHF.

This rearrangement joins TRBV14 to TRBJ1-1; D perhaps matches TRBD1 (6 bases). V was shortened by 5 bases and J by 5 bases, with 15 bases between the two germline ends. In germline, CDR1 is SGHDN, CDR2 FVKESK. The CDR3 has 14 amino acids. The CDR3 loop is CASSETGRGTEAFF. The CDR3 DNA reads TGTGCCAGCAGCGAAACAGGGAGGGGGACTGAAGCTTTCTTT. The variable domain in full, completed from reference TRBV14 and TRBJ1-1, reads EAGVTQFPSHSVIEKGQTVTLRCDPISGHDNLYWYRRVMGKEIKFLLHFVKESKQDESGMPNNRFLAERTGGTYSTLKVQPAELEDSGVYFCASSETGRGTEAFFGQGTRLTVV.

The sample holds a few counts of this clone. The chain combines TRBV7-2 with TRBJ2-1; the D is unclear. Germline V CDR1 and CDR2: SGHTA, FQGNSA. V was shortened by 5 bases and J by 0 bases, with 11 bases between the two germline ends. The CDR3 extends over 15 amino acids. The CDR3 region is CASSRLVSSYNEQFF. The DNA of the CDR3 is TGTGCCAGCAGCCGCCTAGTATCCTCCTACAATGAGCAGTTCTTC. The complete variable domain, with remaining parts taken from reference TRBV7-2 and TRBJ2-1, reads GAGVSQSPSNKVTEKGKDVELRCDPISGHTALYWYRQSLGQGLEFLIYFQGNSAPDKSGLPSDRFSAERTGGSVSTLTIQRTQQEDSAVYLCASSRLVSSYNEQFFGPGTRLTVL.

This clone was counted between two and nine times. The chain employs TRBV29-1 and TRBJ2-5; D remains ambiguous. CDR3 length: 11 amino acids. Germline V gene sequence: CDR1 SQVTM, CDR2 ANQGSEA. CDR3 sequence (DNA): TGCAGAGCGTCGGTGGGCGAGACCCAGTACTTC. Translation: CRASVGETQYF. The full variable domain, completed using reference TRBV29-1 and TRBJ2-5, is SAVISQKPSRDICQRGTSLTIQCQVDSQVTMMFWYRQQPGQSLTLIATANQGSEATYESGFVIDKFPISRPNLTFSTLTVSNMSPEDSSIYLCRASVGETQYFGPGTRLLVL.

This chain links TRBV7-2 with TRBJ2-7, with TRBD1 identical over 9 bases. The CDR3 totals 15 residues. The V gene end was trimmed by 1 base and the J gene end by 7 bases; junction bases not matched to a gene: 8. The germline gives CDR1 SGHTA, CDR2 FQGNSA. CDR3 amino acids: CASSLGSQGAREQYF. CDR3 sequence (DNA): TGTGCCAGCAGCTTAGGGTCACAGGGGGCTAGGGAGCAGTACTTC.

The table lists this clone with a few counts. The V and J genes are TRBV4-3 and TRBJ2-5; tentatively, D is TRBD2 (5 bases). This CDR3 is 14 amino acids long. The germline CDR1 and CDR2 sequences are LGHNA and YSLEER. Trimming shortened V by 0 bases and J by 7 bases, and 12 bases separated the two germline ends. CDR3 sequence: CASSQDGSRGTQYF. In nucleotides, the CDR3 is TGCGCCAGCAGCCAAGATGGCTCACGGGGGACCCAGTACTTC.

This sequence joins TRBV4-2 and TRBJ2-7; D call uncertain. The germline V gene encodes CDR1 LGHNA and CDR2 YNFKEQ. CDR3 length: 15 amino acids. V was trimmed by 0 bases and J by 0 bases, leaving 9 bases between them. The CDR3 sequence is CASSQDRGTSYEQYF. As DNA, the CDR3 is TGTGCCAGCAGCCAAGACCGCGGCACCTCCTACGAGCAGTACTTC.

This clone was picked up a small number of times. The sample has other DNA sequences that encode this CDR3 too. The CDR3 loop reads CASSPTGTSDTDTQYF. CDR3 nucleotides: TGTGCCAGCAGCCCGACCGGGACTAGCGACACAGATACGCAGTATTTT. The rearrangement joins TRBV7-9 to TRBJ2-3, with 10 nucleotides matching TRBD2. Losses at the gene ends were 5 bases for V and 2 bases for J; bases not matched to a gene: 7. Germline V gene sequence: CDR1 SEHNR, CDR2 FQNEAQ (reference sequence). The CDR3 loop spans 16 amino acids.

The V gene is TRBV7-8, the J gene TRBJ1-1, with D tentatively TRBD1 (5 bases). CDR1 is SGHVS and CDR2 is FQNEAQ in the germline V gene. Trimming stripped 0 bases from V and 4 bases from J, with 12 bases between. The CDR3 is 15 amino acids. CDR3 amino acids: CASSLARGAGTEAFF. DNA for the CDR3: TGTGCCAGCAGCTTAGCTAGGGGCGCGGGCACTGAAGCTTTCTTT.

The CDR3 nucleotides read TGCGCCAGCAGTTCGGAGGGCCGGAGCACAGATACGCAGTATTTT. Its translation: CASSSEGRSTDTQYF. V usage is TRBV5-1 and J usage is TRBJ2-3, with D tentatively TRBD2 (6 bases). Per the germline V gene, CDR1 is SGHRS and CDR2 is YFSETQ. Between the trimmed V and J ends, which lost 5 bases and 0 bases, there was a span of 13 bases. The CDR3 covers 15 residues.

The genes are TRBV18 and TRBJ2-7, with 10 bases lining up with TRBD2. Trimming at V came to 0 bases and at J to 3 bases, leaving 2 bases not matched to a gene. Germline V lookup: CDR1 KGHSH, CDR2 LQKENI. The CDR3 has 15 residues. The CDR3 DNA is TGTGCCAGCTCACCACCAACTAGCGGGATCTACGAGCAGTACTTC. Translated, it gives CASSPPTSGIYEQYF.

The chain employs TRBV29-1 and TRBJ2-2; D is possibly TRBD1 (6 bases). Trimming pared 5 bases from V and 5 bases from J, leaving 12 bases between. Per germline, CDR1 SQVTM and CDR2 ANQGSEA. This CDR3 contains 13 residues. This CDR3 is CSVPGQITGELFF. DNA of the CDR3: TGCAGCGTTCCCGGACAGATTACCGGGGAGCTGTTTTTT.

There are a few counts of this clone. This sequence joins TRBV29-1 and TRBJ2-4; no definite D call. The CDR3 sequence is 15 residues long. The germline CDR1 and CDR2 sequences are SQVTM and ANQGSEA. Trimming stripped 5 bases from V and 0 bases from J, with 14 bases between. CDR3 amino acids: CSVRSEALAKNIQYF. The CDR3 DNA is TGCAGCGTTAGATCAGAAGCTTTAGCCAAAAACATTCAGTACTTC.

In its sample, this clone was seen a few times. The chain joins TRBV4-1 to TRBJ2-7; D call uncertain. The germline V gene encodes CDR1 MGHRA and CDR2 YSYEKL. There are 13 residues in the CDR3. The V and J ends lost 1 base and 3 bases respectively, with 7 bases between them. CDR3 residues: CASSQVARYEQYF. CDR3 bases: TGCGCCAGCAGCCAAGTGGCGCGCTACGAGCAGTACTTC.

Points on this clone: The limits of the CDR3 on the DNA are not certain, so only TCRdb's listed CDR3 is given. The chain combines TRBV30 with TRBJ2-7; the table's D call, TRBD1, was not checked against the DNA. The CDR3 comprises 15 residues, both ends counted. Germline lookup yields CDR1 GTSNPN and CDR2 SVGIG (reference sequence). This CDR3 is CAWSVGVGTPSIFRF.

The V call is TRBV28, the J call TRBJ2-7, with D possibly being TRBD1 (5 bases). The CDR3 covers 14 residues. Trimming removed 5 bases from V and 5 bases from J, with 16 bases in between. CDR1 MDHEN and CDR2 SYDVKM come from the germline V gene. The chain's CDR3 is CASSPLQGHNEQYF. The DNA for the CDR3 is TGTGCCAGCAGTCCACTTCAGGGCCATAACGAGCAGTACTTC.

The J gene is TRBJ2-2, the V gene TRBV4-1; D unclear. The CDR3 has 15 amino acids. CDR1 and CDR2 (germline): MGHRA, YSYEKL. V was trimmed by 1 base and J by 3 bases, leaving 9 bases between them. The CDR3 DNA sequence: TGCGCCAGCAGCCAAGTCCCCGCCGACACCGGGGAGCTGTTTTTT. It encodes CASSQVPADTGELFF.

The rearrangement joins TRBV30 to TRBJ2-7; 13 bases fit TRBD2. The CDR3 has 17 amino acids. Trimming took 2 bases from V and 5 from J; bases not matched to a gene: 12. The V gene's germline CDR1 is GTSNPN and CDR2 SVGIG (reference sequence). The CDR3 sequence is CAWSPGLAGPSSNEQYF. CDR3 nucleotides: TGTGCCTGGAGTCCGGGACTAGCGGGACCCTCATCGAACGAGCAGTACTTC.